This T cell receptor beta chain was sequenced during a study of T-cell reconstitution after alpha-beta-depleted transplantation in children. Study results and caveats: One year after transplant, T-cell counts and diversity came mostly from newly produced T cells. In some patients, recipient T cells and intrathymic progenitors surviving conditioning explained high day-60 diversity. Where alpha-beta T cells came from about two months after transplant was reportedly several hundred expanded graft clones.

Unique molecular identifiers were used to barcode this TCRbeta library. One entry per CDR3 protein results from TCRdb running MiXCR on the PCR reads. The table shows about 540,000 distinct CDR3 sequences, with around 27% occurring only once. Regarding this clonotype: Its antigen is unknown.

Trimming took 2 bases from V and 8 from J; bases not matched to a gene: 12. CDR3 size: 16 residues. The V call is TRBV12-3 or TRBV12-4, the J call TRBJ2-1, with TRBD2 matching over 7 bases. Sequencing used PBMCs, obtained before TCRalphabeta/CD19-depleted stem cell transplant. This sequence was found in a boy under three years old with Wiskott-Aldrich syndrome, due to receive a stem cell transplant. The CDR3 sequence is CASSLMPTSTWDEQFF. The CDR3 DNA sequence: TGTGCCAGCAGTTTAATGCCGACTAGCACGTGGGATGAGCAGTTCTTC.